The 15 T cell receptor beta chains reported below all come from one sample, sequenced in a study of cytomegalovirus exposure and HLA in healthy donors (dated by TCRdb to between 2016 and 2019). The method was the immunoSEQ multiplex PCR assay. The multiplex PCR relied on a mix of 60 forward primers for TCR Vbeta segments and 13 reverse primers for TCR Jbeta segments. TCRdb mirrors the immuneACCESS table, restricted to in-frame sequences. Some clones are absent from its copies; in checked studies, under half trace to an unresolved V gene, and the reason for the others is unknown. Recorded for this sample are under 200,000 clones; around 79% of them occurred a single time. Under 4.5% of the sample goes to the ten largest clones. Sample: PBMCs. Receptors were obtained from a woman aged 25 to 39 in good health and CMV-seropositive.

The chain has TRBV9 and TRBJ1-1; TRBD1 might be the D (5 bases). CDR1 and CDR2 from the germline V gene are SGDLS and YYNGEE. There are 14 residues in the CDR3. V lost 5 bases and J 5 bases, leaving 16 bases between the germline ends. DNA of the CDR3: TGTGCCAGCAGTCCTTGGGGGGGACGGACTGAAGCTTTCTTT. It yields the protein CASSPWGGRTEAFF.

This chain connects TRBV15 to TRBJ2-5, with D possibly TRBD2 on 7 matching bases. The CDR3 covers 17 residues. Germline V CDR1 and CDR2: LNHNV, YYDKDF (reference sequence). V was trimmed by 0 bases and J by 1 base, leaving 15 bases between them. CDR3 sequence reads: CATSREGGLGVQETQYF. Written as DNA, the CDR3 is TGTGCCACCAGCAGAGAGGGGGGGCTTGGGGTCCAAGAGACCCAGTACTTC. The full variable domain, its missing parts supplied by reference TRBV15 and TRBJ2-5, is DAMVIQNPRYQVTQFGKPVTLSCSQTLNHNVMYWYQQKSSQAPKLLFHYYDKDFNNEADTPDNFQSRRPNTSFCFLDIRSPGLGDTAMYLCATSREGGLGVQETQYFGPGTRLLVL.

The CDR3 loop reads CASSQGVSSYEQYF. DNA of the CDR3: TGTGCCAGCAGCCAGGGGGTCAGCTCCTACGAGCAGTACTTC. The J gene is TRBJ2-7, the V gene TRBV11-2; 7 nucleotides align to TRBD1. CDR1 SGHAT and CDR2 FQNNGV come from the germline V gene. Unmatched junction bases numbered 4, after V lost 5 bases and J lost 0 bases. The length of the CDR3 is 14 residues.

This chain links TRBV12-5 with TRBJ2-2, with TRBD2 identical over 11 bases. Per germline, CDR1 LGHNT and CDR2 FRNRAP. The V and J ends lost 1 base and 6 bases, in that order; junction bases with no gene match: 4. CDR3 size: 16 residues. The DNA for the CDR3 is TGTGCTAGTGGTTTGGACGTAGCGGGAGGGCCCGGGGAGCTGTTTTTT. It codes for CASGLDVAGGPGELFF.

V is TRBV7-8 and J is TRBJ2-1; 8 positions agree with TRBD2. CDR1 is SGHVS, CDR2 FQNEAQ, per germline. The CDR3 extends over 17 amino acids. The V gene end was trimmed by 5 bases and the J gene end by 8 bases; junction bases not matched to a gene: 17. In nucleotides, the CDR3 is TGTGCCAGCAGCCGCCCCCTAGTTGGCGGGGGGAGTGATGAGCAGTTCTTC. It specifies CASSRPLVGGGSDEQFF.

This chain uses TRBV4-3 with TRBJ2-7, with a possible D match to TRBD1 (6 bases). V lost 0 bases and J lost 2, with 11 bases in between. This CDR3 has 15 amino acids. Per the germline V gene, CDR1 is LGHNA and CDR2 is YSLEER. The DNA for the CDR3 is TGCGCCAGCAGCCAAGATCGGCAGGGGCCCTACGAGCAGTACTTC. Its translation: CASSQDRQGPYEQYF.

This chain uses TRBV5-1 with TRBJ1-2, with a tentative D call TRBD1 (6 bases). Trimming shortened V by 5 bases and J by 0 bases, and 17 bases separated the two germline ends. The length of the CDR3 is 16 residues. CDR1 and CDR2 from the germline V gene are SGHRS and YFSETQ. In nucleotides, the CDR3 is TGCGCCAGCAGTATCTGGGGGCCCTTCTCTAACTATGGCTACACCTTC. Its protein is CASSIWGPFSNYGYTF.

The chain recombines TRBV11-2 with TRBJ2-4; D is possibly TRBD1 (6 bases). Germline V gene lookup returns CDR1 SGHAT and CDR2 FQNNGV. This CDR3 contains 14 residues. Trimming shortened V by 5 bases and J by 7 bases, and 15 bases separated the two germline ends. CDR3 sequence: CASSPIRGWNIQYF. As DNA, the CDR3 is TGTGCCAGCAGCCCAATTAGGGGGTGGAACATTCAGTACTTC. Drawing the rest from reference TRBV11-2 and TRBJ2-4, the complete variable domain is EAGVAQSPRYKIIEKRQSVAFWCNPISGHATLYWYQQILGQGPKLLIQFQNNGVVDDSQLPKDRFSAERLKGVDSTLKIQPAKLEDSAVYLCASSPIRGWNIQYFGAGTRLSVL.

CDR3 nucleotide sequence: TGCGCCAGCAGCTTGGATACCTACGAGCAGTACTTC. It specifies CASSLDTYEQYF. The V gene is TRBV5-1, the J gene TRBJ2-7; D remains unclear. Looked up from germline, CDR1 is SGHRS and CDR2 is YFSETQ. The V and J ends lost 0 bases and 2 bases respectively, with 3 bases between them. This CDR3 has 12 amino acids.

This clone was picked up a small number of times. Here the CDR3 reads CASSLGRYSEAFF. The CDR3 region has the DNA TGTGCCAGCAGTTTAGGCAGGTACTCTGAAGCTTTCTTT. The V gene is TRBV27, the J gene TRBJ1-1; D not resolved. The CDR3 is 13 amino acids. Trimming shortened V by 2 bases and J by 6 bases, and 10 bases separated the two germline ends. CDR1 MNHEY and CDR2 SMNVEV come from the germline V gene (reference sequence).

This clone was picked up a small number of times. The chain couples TRBV11-3 to TRBJ2-1; 8 nucleotides match TRBD1. In germline, CDR1 is SGHNT, CDR2 YENEEA. The CDR3 has 13 amino acids. The V segment lost 6 bases and the J segment 7 bases; nucleotides outside the gene matches: 5. CDR3 in DNA: TGTGCCAGCAGAGGACAGGGAGAGAATGAGCAGTTCTTC. It specifies CASRGQGENEQFF.

This chain links TRBV27 with TRBJ2-2, with 9 nucleotides matching TRBD2. J gave up 4 bases and V 7 bases, and 19 bases lay outside the gene matches. The CDR3 has 19 amino acids. Germline-derived CDR1 and CDR2 are MNHEY and SMNVEV (reference sequence). The CDR3 protein is CASTSQTGPGLASTGELFF. The CDR3 DNA follows: TGTGCCAGCACCTCACAGACAGGACCAGGACTAGCGAGCACCGGGGAGCTGTTTTTT.

The chain employs TRBV19 and TRBJ2-3; TRBD1 matches 7 bases. This CDR3 is 16 amino acids long. The germline CDR1 and CDR2 sequences are LNHDA and SQIVND (reference sequence). With V trimmed by 5 bases and J by 0 bases, 8 bases remained unmatched. CDR3: CASSGETGPSTDTQYF. The CDR3, as DNA: TGTGCCAGTAGTGGGGAGACAGGGCCGAGCACAGATACGCAGTATTTT.

This clone was seen just once. The J gene is TRBJ2-7, the V gene TRBV6-5; a possible D gene is TRBD2 (6 bases). This CDR3 has 14 residues. Trimming removed 0 bases from V and 4 bases from J, with 10 bases in between. Germline assignment: CDR1 MNHEY and CDR2 SVGAGI. The CDR3 DNA sequence: TGTGCCAGCAGTTACTCGGGACTGGGGTACGAGCAGTACTTC. Translation gives CASSYSGLGYEQYF.

This chain connects TRBV7-9 to TRBJ2-1, with 13 bases identical to TRBD2. V shed 5 bases, J shed 4 bases, and the junction held 5 bases outside the gene matches. CDR1 SEHNR and CDR2 FQNEAQ come from the germline V gene (reference sequence). The CDR3 spans 16 residues. The CDR3 is CASSPGTSGAYNEQFF. Here the CDR3 DNA reads TGTGCCAGCAGCCCGGGGACTAGCGGGGCATACAATGAGCAGTTCTTC.